Detailed here is one T cell receptor (beta chain). Its antigen is unknown. TCRdb's copy holds only in-frame clones and misses some; the assay was immunoSEQ multiplex PCR. Of 30,000 to 45,000 clones in the sample, roughly 72% were seen once. The sample comes from a study of radiotherapy plus CTLA-4 blockade in lung cancer. Study-level findings and limits: Among reported predictors of response, early blood T cell clone dynamics with interferon-beta performed best.

The CDR3 runs to 19 residues. The V gene end was trimmed by 5 bases and the J gene end by 4 bases; junction bases not matched to a gene: 12. Germline V CDR1 and CDR2: SNHLY, FYNNEI. This sample comprised peripheral blood, obtained from a patient treated with radiotherapy plus ipilimumab. The chain couples TRBV2 to TRBJ2-3, with 16 positions matching TRBD2. The clonotype comes from a human donor with non-small cell lung cancer who had stable disease on radiotherapy plus ipilimumab. In DNA form, the CDR3 reads TGTGCCAGCAGTTCGGGACTAGCGGGGGGGCCAGCTTCTTCAGATACGCAGTATTTT. Residues: CASSSGLAGGPASSDTQYF.